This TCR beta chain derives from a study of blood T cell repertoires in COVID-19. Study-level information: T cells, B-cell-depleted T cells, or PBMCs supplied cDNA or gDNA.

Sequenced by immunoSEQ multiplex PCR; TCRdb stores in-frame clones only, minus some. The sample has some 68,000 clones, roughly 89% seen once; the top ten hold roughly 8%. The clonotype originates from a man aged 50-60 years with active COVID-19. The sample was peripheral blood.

The CDR3 region is CASSISGSINEKLFF. As DNA, the CDR3 is TGTGCCAGTAGTATTAGCGGAAGTATAAATGAAAAACTGTTTTTT. The chain combines TRBV19 with TRBJ1-4; D unclear. The germline V gene has CDR1 LNHDA and CDR2 SQIVND (reference sequence). Trimming pared 3 bases from V and 5 bases from J, leaving 13 bases between. The length of the CDR3 is 15 residues.